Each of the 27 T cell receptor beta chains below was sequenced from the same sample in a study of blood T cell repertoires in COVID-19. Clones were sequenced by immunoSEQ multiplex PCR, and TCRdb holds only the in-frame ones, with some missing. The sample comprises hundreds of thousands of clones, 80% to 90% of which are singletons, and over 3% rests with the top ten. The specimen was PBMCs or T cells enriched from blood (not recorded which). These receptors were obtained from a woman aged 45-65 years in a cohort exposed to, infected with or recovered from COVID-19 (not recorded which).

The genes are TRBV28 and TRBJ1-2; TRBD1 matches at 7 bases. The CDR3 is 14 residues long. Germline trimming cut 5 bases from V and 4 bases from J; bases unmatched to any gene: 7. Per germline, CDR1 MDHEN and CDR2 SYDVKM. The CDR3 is CASSTIQGSYGYTF. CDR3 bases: TGTGCCAGCAGTACTATACAGGGGAGCTATGGCTACACCTTC.

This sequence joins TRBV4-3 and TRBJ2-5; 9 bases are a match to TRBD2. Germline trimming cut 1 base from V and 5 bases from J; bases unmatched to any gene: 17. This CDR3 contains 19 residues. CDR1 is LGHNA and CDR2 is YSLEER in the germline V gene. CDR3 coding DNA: TGCGCCAGCAGCCAAGGGCAAGGAGCGGGGGGCGGGCGTGGGGAGACCCAGTACTTC. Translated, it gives CASSQGQGAGGGRGETQYF.

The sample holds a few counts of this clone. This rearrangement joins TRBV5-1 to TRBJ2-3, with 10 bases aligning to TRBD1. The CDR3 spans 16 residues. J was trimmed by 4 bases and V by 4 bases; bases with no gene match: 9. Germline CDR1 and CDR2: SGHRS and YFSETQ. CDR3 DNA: TGCGCCAGCAGCCTCCTCGCGGGACAGGGGTCAGATACGCAGTATTTT. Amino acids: CASSLLAGQGSDTQYF.

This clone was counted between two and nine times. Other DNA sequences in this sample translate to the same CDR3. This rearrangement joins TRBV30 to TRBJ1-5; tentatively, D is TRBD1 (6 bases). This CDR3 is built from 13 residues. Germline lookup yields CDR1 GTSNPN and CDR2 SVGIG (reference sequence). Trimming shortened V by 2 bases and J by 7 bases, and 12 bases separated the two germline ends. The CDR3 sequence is CAWSYQGNQPQHF. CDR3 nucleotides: TGTGCCTGGAGTTACCAGGGGAACCAGCCCCAGCATTTT.

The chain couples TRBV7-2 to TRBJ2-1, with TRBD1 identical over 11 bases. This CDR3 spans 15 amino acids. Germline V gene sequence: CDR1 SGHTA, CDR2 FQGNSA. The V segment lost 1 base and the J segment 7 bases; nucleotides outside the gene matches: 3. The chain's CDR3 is CASSLVGTGGNEQFF. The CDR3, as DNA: TGTGCCAGCAGCTTAGTCGGGACAGGGGGGAATGAGCAGTTCTTC.

The CDR3 DNA reads TGTGCCAGCAGAGCCCCGGGAGCCCGCCAGTTCTTC. Translated: CASRAPGARQFF. The chain has TRBV6-5 and TRBJ2-1, with D maybe TRBD2 (6 bases). This CDR3 spans 12 amino acids. V was cut by 6 bases and J by 13 bases, with 16 bases left in between. CDR1 is MNHEY and CDR2 is SVGAGI in the germline V gene.

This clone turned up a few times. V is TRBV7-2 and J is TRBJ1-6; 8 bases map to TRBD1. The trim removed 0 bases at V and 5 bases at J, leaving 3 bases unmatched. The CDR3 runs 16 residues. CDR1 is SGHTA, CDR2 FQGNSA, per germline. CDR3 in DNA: TGTGCCAGCAGCTTAGCTGGGACAGGACATAATTCACCCCTCCACTTT. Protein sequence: CASSLAGTGHNSPLHF.

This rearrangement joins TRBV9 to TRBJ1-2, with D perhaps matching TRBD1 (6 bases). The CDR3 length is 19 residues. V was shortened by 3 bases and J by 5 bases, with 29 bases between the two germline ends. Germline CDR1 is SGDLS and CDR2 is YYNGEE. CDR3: CASSGDRTRVTNRGYGYTF. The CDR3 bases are TGTGCCAGCAGCGGAGACAGGACACGCGTTACGAATAGAGGGTATGGCTACACCTTC.

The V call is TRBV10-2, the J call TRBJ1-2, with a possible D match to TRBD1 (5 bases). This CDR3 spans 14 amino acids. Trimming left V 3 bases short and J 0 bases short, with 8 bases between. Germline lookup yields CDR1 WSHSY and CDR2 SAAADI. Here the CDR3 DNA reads TGCGCCAGCAGTGACAGGGAAGCTAACTATGGCTACACCTTC. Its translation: CASSDREANYGYTF.

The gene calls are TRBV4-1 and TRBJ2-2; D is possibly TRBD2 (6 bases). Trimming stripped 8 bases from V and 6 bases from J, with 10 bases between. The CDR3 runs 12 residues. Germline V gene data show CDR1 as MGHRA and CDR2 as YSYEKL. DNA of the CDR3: TGCGCCAGCCAGGGAGGAGCCGGGGAGCTGTTTTTT. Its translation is CASQGGAGELFF.

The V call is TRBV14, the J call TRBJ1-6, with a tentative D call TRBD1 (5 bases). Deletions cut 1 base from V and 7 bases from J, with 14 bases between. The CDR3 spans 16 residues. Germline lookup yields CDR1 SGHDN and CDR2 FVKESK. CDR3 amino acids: CASSQGWQGDNSPLHF. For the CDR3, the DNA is TGTGCCAGCAGCCAAGGGTGGCAGGGCGACAATTCACCCCTCCACTTT.

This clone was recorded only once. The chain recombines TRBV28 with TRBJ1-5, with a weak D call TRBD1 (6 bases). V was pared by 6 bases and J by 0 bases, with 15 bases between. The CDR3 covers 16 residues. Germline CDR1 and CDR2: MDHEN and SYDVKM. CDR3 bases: TGTGCCAGCAGGACCCGACAGGTCGTTAGCAATCAGCCCCAGCATTTT. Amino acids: CASRTRQVVSNQPQHF. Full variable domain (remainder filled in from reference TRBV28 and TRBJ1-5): DVKVTQSSRYLVKRTGEKVFLECVQDMDHENMFWYRQDPGLGLRLIYFSYDVKMKEKGDIPEGYSVSREKKERFSLILESASTNQTSMYLCASRTRQVVSNQPQHFGDGTRLSIL.

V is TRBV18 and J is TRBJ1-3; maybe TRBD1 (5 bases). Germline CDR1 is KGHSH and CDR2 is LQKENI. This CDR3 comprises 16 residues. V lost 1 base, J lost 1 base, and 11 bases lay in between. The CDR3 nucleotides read TGTGCCAGCTCACCACAATCCCCAGGGTCTGGAAACACCATATATTTT. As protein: CASSPQSPGSGNTIYF.

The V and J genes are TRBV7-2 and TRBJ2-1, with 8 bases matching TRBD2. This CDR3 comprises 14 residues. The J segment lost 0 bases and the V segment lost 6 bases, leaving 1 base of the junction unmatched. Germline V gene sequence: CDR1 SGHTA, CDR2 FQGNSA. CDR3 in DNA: TGTGCCAGCAGGGCGGGGGGCTCCTACAATGAGCAGTTCTTC. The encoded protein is CASRAGGSYNEQFF.

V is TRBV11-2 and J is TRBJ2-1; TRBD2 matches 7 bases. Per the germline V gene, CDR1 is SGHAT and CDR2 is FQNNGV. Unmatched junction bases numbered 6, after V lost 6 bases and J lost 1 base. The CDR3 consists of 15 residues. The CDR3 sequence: CASRSLAVSYNEQFF. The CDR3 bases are TGTGCCAGCAGAAGTCTAGCGGTTTCCTACAATGAGCAGTTCTTC.

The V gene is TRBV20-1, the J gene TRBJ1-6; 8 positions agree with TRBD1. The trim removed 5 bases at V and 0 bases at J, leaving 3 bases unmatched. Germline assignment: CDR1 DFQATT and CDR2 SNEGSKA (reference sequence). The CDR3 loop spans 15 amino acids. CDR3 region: CSAGDRGSYNSPLHF. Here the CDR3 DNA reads TGCAGTGCTGGTGACAGGGGCTCCTATAATTCACCCCTCCACTTT.

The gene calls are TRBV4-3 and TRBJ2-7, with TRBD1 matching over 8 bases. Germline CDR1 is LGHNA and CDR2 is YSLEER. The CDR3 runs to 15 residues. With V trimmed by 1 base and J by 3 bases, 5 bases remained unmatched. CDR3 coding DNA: TGCGCCAGCAGCCAAGCCCCGGGACAGGACTACGAGCAGTACTTC. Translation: CASSQAPGQDYEQYF.

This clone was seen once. In nucleotides, the CDR3 is TGTGCCAGCAGGCAACAGGGTAGGTACGAGCAGTACTTC. Translated: CASRQQGRYEQYF. The gene calls are TRBV14 and TRBJ2-7; D perhaps matches TRBD1 (6 bases). The germline CDR1 and CDR2 sequences are SGHDN and FVKESK. The CDR3 contains 13 residues. Trimming removed 6 bases from V and 4 bases from J, with 13 bases in between.

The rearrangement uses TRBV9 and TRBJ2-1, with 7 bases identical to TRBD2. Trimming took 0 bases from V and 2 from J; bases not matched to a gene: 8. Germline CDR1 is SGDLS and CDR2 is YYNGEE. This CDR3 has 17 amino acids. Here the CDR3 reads CASSVGVMAGAYNEQFF. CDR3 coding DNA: TGTGCCAGCAGCGTAGGGGTTATGGCGGGGGCCTACAATGAGCAGTTCTTC. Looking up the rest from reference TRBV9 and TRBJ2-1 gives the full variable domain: DSGVTQTPKHLITATGQRVTLRCSPRSGDLSVYWYQQSLDQGLQFLIQYYNGEERAKGNILERFSAQQFPDLHSELNLSSLELGDSALYFCASSVGVMAGAYNEQFFGPGTRLTVL.

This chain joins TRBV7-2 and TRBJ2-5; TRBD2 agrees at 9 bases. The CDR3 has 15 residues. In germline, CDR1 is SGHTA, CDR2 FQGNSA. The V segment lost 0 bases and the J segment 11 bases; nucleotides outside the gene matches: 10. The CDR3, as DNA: TGTGCCAGCAGCTTAGCGGTTGGTAGCGGGGGCCCTCAGTACTTC. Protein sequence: CASSLAVGSGGPQYF. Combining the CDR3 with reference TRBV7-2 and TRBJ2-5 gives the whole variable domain GAGVSQSPSNKVTEKGKDVELRCDPISGHTALYWYRQSLGQGLEFLIYFQGNSAPDKSGLPSDRFSAERTGGSVSTLTIQRTQQEDSAVYLCASSLAVGSGGPQYFGPGTRLLVL.

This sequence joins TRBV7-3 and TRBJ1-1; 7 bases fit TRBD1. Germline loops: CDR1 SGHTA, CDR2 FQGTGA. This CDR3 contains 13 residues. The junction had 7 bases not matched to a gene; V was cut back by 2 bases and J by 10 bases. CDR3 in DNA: TGTGCCAGCAGCTTAGACAGGGAACAAGCAGCTTTCTTT. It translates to CASSLDREQAAFF. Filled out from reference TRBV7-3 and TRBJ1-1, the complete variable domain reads GAGVSQTPSNKVTEKGKYVELRCDPISGHTALYWYRQSLGQGPEFLIYFQGTGAADDSGLPNDRFFAVRPEGSVSTLKIQRTERGDSAVYLCASSLDREQAAFFGQGTRLTVV.

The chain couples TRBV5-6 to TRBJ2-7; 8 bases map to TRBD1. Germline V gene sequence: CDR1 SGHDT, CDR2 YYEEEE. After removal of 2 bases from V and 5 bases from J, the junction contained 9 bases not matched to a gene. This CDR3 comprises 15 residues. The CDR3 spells CASSFSRDRGDEQYF. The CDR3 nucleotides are TGTGCCAGCAGCTTTTCAAGAGACAGGGGCGACGAGCAGTACTTC. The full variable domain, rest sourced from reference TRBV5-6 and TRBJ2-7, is DAGVTQSPTHLIKTRGQQVTLRCSPKSGHDTVSWYQQALGQGPQFIFQYYEEEERQRGNFPDRFSGHQFPNYSSELNVNALLLGDSALYLCASSFSRDRGDEQYFGPGTRLTVT.

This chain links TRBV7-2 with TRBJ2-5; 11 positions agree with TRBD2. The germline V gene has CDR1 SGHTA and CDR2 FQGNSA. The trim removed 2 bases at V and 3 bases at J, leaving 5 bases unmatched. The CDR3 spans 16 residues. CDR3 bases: TGTGCCAGCAGCTTATGGCTAGCGGGGGGAAAAGAGACCCAGTACTTC. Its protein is CASSLWLAGGKETQYF.

The CDR3, as DNA: TGTGCCACTCTAGTAAACAGGGAAGGGACTGAAGCTTTCTTT. Protein product: CATLVNREGTEAFF. This sequence joins TRBV6-5 and TRBJ1-1, with D perhaps matching TRBD1 (6 bases). The V gene's germline CDR1 is MNHEY and CDR2 SVGAGI. The CDR3 spans 14 residues. V was cut by 10 bases and J by 5 bases, with 20 bases left in between.

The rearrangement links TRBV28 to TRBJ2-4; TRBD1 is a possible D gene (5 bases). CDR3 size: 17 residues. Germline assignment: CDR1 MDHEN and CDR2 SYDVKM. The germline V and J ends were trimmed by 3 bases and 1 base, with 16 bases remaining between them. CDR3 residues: CASSFFREGGAKNIQYF. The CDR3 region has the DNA TGTGCCAGCAGTTTTTTCAGGGAAGGTGGGGCCAAAAACATTCAGTACTTC.

The CDR3 loop reads CASSPGTGGTEAFF. DNA of the CDR3: TGTGCCAGCTCACCGGGGACAGGGGGGACTGAAGCTTTCTTT. J is TRBJ1-1 and V is TRBV18; TRBD1 aligns across 11 bases. CDR1 and CDR2 from the germline V gene are KGHSH and LQKENI. The V and J ends lost 3 bases and 5 bases, in that order; junction bases with no gene match: 2. The CDR3 is 14 residues long.

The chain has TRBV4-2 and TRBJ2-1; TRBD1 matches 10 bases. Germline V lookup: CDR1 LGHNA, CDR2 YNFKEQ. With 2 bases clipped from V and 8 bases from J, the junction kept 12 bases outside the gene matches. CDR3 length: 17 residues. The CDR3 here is CASSQRSGDRGSYEQFF. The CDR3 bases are TGTGCCAGCAGCCAACGATCGGGGGACAGGGGATCCTATGAGCAGTTCTTC.